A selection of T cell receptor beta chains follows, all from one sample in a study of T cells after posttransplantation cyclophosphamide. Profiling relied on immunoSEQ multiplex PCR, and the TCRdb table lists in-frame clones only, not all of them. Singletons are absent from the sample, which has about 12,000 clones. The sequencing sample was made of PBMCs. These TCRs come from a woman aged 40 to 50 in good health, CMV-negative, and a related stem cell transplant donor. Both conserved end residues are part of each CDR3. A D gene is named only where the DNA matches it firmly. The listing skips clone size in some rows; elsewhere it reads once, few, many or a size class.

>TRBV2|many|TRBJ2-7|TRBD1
CASSVRGQTYEQYF
TGTGCCAGCAGTGTACGGGGACAGACCTACGAGCAGTACTTC
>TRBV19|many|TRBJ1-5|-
CASSMVRSGSNQPQHF
TGTGCCAGTAGTATGGTCAGGAGCGGCAGCAATCAGCCCCAGCATTTT
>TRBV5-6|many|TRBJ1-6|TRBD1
CASSRDRGTGSDNSPLHF
TGTGCCAGCAGCCGGGACAGGGGGACCGGGTCGGATAATTCACCCCTCCACTTT
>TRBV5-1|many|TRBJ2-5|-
CASSLVLAPETQYF
TGCGCCAGCAGCTTGGTTCTAGCCCCAGAGACCCAGTACTTC
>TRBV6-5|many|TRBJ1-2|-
CASTLGVGGYTF
TGTGCCAGCACCCTAGGAGTTGGGGGCTACACCTTC
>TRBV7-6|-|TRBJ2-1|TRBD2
CASSLARGGWVNDEQFF
TGTGCCAGCAGCTTAGCCCGCGGGGGTTGGGTTAACGATGAGCAGTTCTTC
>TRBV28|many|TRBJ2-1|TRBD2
CASSSAAGVYNEQFF
TGTGCCAGCAGTTCCGCAGCGGGAGTTTACAATGAGCAGTTCTTC
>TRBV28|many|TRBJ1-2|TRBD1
CASSPGQGNYGYTF
TGTGCCAGCAGTCCAGGACAGGGTAACTATGGCTACACCTTC
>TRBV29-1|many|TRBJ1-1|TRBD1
CSVQGAGDTEAFF
TGCAGCGTCCAGGGGGCAGGGGACACTGAAGCTTTCTTT
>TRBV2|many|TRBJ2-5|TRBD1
CASSGQGARGETQYF
TGTGCCAGCAGTGGACAGGGGGCGCGAGGGGAGACCCAGTACTTC
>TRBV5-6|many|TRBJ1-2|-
CASSFLGQRLHGYTF
TGTGCCAGCAGCTTTTTGGGCCAACGTTTGCATGGCTACACCTTC
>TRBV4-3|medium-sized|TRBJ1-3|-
CASSQDRGTGNTIYF
TGCGCCAGCAGCCAAGATCGGGGAACTGGAAACACCATATATTTT
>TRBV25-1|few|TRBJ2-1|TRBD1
CASSRDRNNEQFF
TGTGCCAGCAGCCGGGACAGGAACAATGAGCAGTTCTTC
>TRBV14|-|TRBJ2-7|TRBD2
CASSQLEGLAGGGEQYF
TGTGCCAGCAGCCAACTCGAGGGACTAGCGGGAGGGGGCGAGCAGTACTTC
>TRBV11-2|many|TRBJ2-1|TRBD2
CASSLGLALENEQFF
TGTGCCAGCAGCTTAGGACTAGCACTGGAAAATGAGCAGTTCTTC
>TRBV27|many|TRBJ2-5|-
CASSSPGFGETQYF
TGTGCCAGCAGTTCTCCAGGGTTCGGGGAGACCCAGTACTTC
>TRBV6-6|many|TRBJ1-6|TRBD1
CASSSHPSGGNSPLHF
TGTGCCAGCAGTTCGCACCCCTCAGGGGGGAATTCACCCCTCCACTTT